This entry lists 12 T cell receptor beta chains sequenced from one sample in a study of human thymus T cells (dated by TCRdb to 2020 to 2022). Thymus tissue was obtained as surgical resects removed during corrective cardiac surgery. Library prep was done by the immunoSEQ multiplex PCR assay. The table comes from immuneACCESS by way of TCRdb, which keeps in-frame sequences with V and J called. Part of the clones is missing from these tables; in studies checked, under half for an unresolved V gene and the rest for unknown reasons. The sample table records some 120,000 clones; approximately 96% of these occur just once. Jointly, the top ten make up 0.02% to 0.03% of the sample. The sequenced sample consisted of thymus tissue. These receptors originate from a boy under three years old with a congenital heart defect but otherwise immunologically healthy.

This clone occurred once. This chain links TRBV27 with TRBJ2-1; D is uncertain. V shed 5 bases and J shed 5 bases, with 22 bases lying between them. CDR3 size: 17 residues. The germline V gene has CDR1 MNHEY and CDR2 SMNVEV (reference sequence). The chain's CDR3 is CASSPTFPGRLDNEQFF. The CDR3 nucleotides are TGTGCCAGCAGTCCCACGTTCCCCGGGCGGCTGGACAATGAGCAGTTCTTC.

CDR3 DNA: TGTGCCACCAGCAGAGATTTCACCCCGCCCTACTCACCCCTCCACTTT. Its translation: CATSRDFTPPYSPLHF. The V gene is TRBV15, the J gene TRBJ1-6; no firm D call. Trimming took off 0 bases at V and 10 bases at J, with 16 bases between the two ends. From germline, CDR1 is LNHNV and CDR2 YYDKDF (reference sequence). The CDR3 consists of 16 residues. Together with reference TRBV15 and TRBJ1-6, the CDR3 gives the full variable domain: DAMVIQNPRYQVTQFGKPVTLSCSQTLNHNVMYWYQQKSSQAPKLLFHYYDKDFNNEADTPDNFQSRRPNTSFCFLDIRSPGLGDTAMYLCATSRDFTPPYSPLHFGNGTRLTVT.

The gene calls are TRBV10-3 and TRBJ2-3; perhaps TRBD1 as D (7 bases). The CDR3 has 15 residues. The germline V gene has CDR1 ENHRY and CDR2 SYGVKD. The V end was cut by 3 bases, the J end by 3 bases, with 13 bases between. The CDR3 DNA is TGTGCCATCAGTGACAGGGGGGAGAGGACAGATACGCAGTATTTT. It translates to CAISDRGERTDTQYF.

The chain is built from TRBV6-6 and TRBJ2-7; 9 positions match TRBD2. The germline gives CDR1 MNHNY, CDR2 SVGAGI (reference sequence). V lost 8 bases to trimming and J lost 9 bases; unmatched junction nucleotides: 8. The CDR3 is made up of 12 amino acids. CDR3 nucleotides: TGTGCCAGCGGCGGGGGGGCCATGCGGCAGTACTTC. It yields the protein CASGGGAMRQYF.

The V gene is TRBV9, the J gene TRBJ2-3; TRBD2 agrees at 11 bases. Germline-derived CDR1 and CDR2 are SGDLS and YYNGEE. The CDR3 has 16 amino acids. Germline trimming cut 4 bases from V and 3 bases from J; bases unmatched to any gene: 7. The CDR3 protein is CASSPRSGGGTDTQYF. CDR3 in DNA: TGTGCCAGCAGCCCCCGTAGCGGGGGGGGGACAGATACGCAGTATTTT.

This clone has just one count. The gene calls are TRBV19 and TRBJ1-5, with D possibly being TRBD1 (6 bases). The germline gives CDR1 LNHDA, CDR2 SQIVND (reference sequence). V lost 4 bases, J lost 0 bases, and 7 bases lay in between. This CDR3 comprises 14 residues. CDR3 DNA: TGTGCCAGTAGTAACAGGGTTAGCAATCAGCCCCAGCATTTT. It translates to CASSNRVSNQPQHF.

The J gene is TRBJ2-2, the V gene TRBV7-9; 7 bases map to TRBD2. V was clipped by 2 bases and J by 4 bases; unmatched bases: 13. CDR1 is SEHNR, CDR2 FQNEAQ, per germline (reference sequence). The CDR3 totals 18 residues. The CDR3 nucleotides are TGTGCCAGCAGCTTATGGGCGCTAAGCGGGGTTGGCACCGGGGAGCTGTTTTTT. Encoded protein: CASSLWALSGVGTGELFF.

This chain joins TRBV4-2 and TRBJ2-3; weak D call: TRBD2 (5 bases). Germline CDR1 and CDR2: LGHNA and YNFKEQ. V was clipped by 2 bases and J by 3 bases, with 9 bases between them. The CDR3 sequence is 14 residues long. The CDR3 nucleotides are TGTGCCAGCAGCCAACGGCGGACTACAGATACGCAGTATTTT. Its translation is CASSQRRTTDTQYF.

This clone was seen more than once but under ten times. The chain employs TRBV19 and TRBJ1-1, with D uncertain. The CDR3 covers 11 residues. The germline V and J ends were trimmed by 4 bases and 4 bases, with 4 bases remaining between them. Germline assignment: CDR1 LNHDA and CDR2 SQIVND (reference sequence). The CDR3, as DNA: TGTGCCAGTAGTACAGGCACTGAAGCTTTCTTT. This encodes CASSTGTEAFF.

The CDR3 spells CATSRGGTASSGNTIYF. As DNA, the CDR3 is TGTGCCACCAGCCGCGGTGGGACGGCGAGCTCTGGAAACACCATATATTTT. V gene TRBV15 combines with J gene TRBJ1-3; possibly TRBD1 for D (5 bases). This CDR3 has 17 amino acids. Germline CDR1 is LNHNV and CDR2 is YYDKDF (reference sequence). V was trimmed by 5 bases and J by 0 bases, leaving 17 bases between them.

The CDR3 bases are TGTGCCAGCAGTGATGCGGGGCAGCTCGAGACCCAGTACTTC. Amino acid sequence: CASSDAGQLETQYF. This rearrangement joins TRBV2 to TRBJ2-5, with TRBD2 as a possible D gene (6 bases). The germline V and J ends were trimmed by 3 bases and 5 bases, with 13 bases remaining between them. This CDR3 is 14 amino acids long. Germline values: CDR1 SNHLY, CDR2 FYNNEI.

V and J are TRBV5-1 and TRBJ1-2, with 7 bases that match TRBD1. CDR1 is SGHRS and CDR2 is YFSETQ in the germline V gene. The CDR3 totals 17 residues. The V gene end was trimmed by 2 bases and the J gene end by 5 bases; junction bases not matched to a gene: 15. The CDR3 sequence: CASSLTQGKVSYYGYTF. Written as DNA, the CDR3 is TGCGCCAGCAGCTTAACACAGGGGAAGGTCTCCTATTATGGCTACACCTTC. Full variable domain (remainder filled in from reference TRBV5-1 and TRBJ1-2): KAGVTQTPRYLIKTRGQQVTLSCSPISGHRSVSWYQQTPGQGLQFLFEYFSETQRNKGNFPGRFSGRQFSNSRSEMNVSTLELGDSALYLCASSLTQGKVSYYGYTFGSGTRLTVV.